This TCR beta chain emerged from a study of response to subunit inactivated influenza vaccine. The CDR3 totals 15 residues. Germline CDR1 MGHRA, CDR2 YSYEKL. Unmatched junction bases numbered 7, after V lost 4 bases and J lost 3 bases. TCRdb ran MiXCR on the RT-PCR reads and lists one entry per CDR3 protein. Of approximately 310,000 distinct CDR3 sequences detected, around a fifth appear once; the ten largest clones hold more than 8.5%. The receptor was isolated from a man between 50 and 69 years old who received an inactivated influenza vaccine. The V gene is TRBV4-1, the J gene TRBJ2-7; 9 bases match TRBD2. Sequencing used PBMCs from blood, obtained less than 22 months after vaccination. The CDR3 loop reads CASSRTTTSGYEQYF. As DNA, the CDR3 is TGCGCCAGCAGCCGCACCACGACTAGCGGCTACGAGCAGTACTTC.